This T cell receptor beta chain was identified during a study of regulatory T cells in long-lasting Graves disease (dated by TCRdb to the early 2020s). The study in broad terms: Patients with newly diagnosed Graves' disease had been on antithyroid drugs for under 3 months. Persistent Graves' disease patients were compared with newly diagnosed Graves' disease patients by peripheral blood TCR sequencing and RNA sequencing. The study was registered as a clinical trial and conducted in China. A total of roughly 33 samples were covered by TCR sequencing, comprising around 13 persistent and around 20 newly diagnosed Graves' disease patients.

Sample time point, as interpreted from the label and publication: newly diagnosed GD, antithyroid drugs for less than 3 months. RNA was extracted from PBMCs in TRIzol for both TCR sequencing and RNA sequencing. The diagnosis of Graves' disease followed American Thyroid Association guidelines. Recruitment of patients was carried out at an endocrinology department in Xi'an, China. Each patient gave approximately 9.7 milliliters of peripheral blood, collected in an EDTA anticoagulant tube. Ficoll Paque Plus density gradient separation was used to isolate PBMCs, and no further T cell sorting was performed. An Agilent 2100 Bioanalyzer and agarose gel were used to check RNA quality, and a NanoDrop 2000 was used to measure RNA concentration. V is shortened by 6 bases, J by 12 bases, and the region joining them spans 18 bases. Sequences MDHEN (CDR1) and SYDVKM (CDR2) are obtained from the germline V gene. There are 13 amino acids in the CDR3, from cysteine to phenylalanine inclusive. Only the CDR3 DNA stays, 39 bases, in frame from base 1.

This clonotype was detected only a few times. Its recognized antigen is unknown. It has no much larger one-base neighbor in the sample; base qualities were not kept. Library prep was done by multiplex PCR. The sequencer was an Illumina HiSeq 4000. TCR beta libraries were built with iRepertoire HTBI primers and Arm-PCR amplification of CDR3 regions. PCR products were gel purified before sequencing. On the study's bioinformatics: A total of roughly 67 TRBV and 14 TRBJ segments were identified across samples and were used for gene usage analysis of CDR3 amino acid clonotypes. Filtered high-quality paired reads were merged into contigs using COPE and FqMerger. BLAST was used to align contigs to the IMGT TRBV, TRBD and TRBJ reference genes, and CDR3 was defined following IMGT. Any clonotype with a frequency above 0.1% was classified as a highly expanded clone. Repertoire diversity was measured by Shannon entropy, and V-J evenness by the Gini coefficient. A clonotype was considered public if more than one individual shared it. TCRdb reran the public reads through fastp at Q25 and MiXCR, keeping productive beta chains. Records with the same CDR3 protein are collapsed into one entry carrying the most frequent genes and DNA. None of the V and J calls come from the authors' own analysis; TCRdb made them. The table for this sample lists hundreds of thousands of distinct CDR3 sequences; about 15% of them were counted only once. The ten largest clonotypes hold about 20% of the sample.

What the study reported, not specific to this receptor: Persistent disease showed preferential use of TRBV28, TRBJ1-2 and TRBJ2-5, whereas newly diagnosed disease favored TRBV20-1 and TRBJ2-1. Only peripheral blood was studied, because thyroid tissue, the primary lesion, was inaccessible. Compared with newly diagnosed patients, patients with persistent Graves' disease had lower TCR Shannon entropy and fewer highly expanded clones, which suggests clonal expansion. Sequencing and analysis were restricted to the TCR beta chain. As a limitation, the authors acknowledged that the small sample size may reduce accuracy. Persistent patients shared more public clonotypes among themselves (around 3,000) than newly diagnosed patients did (more than 950).

These data were likewise used in another study, on T cells in Graves' hyperthyroidism and ophthalmopathy. The second source states: A patient counted as having stable Graves' hyperthyroidism if no progression to ophthalmopathy occurred over 18 months of follow-up. Hyperthyroidism patients were aged 18 to 65 years and newly diagnosed, with disease duration of less than 2 months. Any patient with an uncontrolled infection, another autoimmune disease, pregnancy or lactation was excluded. Diagnoses relied on clinical symptoms, serum thyroxine and TRAb, thyroid ultrasound and orbital computed tomography. A first-round RT-PCR of the TCR CDR3 used the HTBI primer set with the Qiagen OneStep RT-PCR kit. Blood samples also contained most of the expanded thyroid clonotypes (frequency above 0.001), which suggests that blood repertoires may reflect thyroid immune responses. A 13 V-J signature model separated ophthalmopathy from stable hyperthyroidism, with roughly 88% sensitivity and roughly 84% specificity in cross-validation and 80%/75% in testing. In validation, the model predicted progression to ophthalmopathy with just under 71% sensitivity and 72.22% specificity, a median of around 6.6 months before onset. To identify TCR V-J signatures that set the groups apart, the researchers used a discovery cohort of about a hundred patients, made up of 43 with Graves' ophthalmopathy and 57 with stable Graves' hyperthyroidism. An independent validation cohort of 18 to 20 hyperthyroidism patients and approximately 16 patients who later progressed to ophthalmopathy tested prospective prediction of ophthalmopathy. The 75 to 100 discovery patients were randomly split 7:3 into training and test sets. Thyroid tissue and blood T-cell repertoires from roughly 6 Graves' hyperthyroidism patients were also compared in the study. Following sampling, methimazole starting at 30 mg daily was given to hyperthyroidism patients, and high-dose intravenous methylprednisolone was given to ophthalmopathy patients. The libraries were constructed in a second round of multiplex PCR and then size-selected and purified. The libraries were sequenced on an Illumina HiSeq2000 using paired-end 100 bp reads. SOAPnuke was used to process the raw data, throwing out any read that contained adapters or uncalled bases, had a mean Phred below 15, or lacked an exact constant-primer or identifier match. High-quality paired reads were merged with COPE v1.2.5, and unique nucleotide sequences were defined as clonotypes. MiTCR v1.1 was used to align clonotypes to the IMGT TRBV, TRBD and TRBJ reference segments. The analysis included only V-J combinations with a frequency above 0.0001, which together covered more than 99% of the repertoires. A TCS score was defined as the ratio of F50 (clonal expansion) to E x V (chaos), with BLOSUM62-based TCRdist applied between CDR3 peptides within each V-J. Welch's t-statistics and random forest reduced 450 to 600 V-J features to fewer than 15, which were used in a naive Bayes classifier (R e1071). No statistical method was used to fix the sample size in advance, and group allocation was not hidden from the investigators. The paper describes TCR Vbeta CDR3 sequencing of about 140 peripheral blood samples, made up of some 40 ophthalmopathy patients, over 70 hyperthyroidism patients and 17 progressor patients.

The origin of this receptor is a woman in her 30s with Graves disease. Donor details come from another sample of the same person, matched by shared clones. The receptor chain draws on TRBV28 and TRBJ1-5; perhaps TRBD1 is the D gene, with 5 bases matching. This specimen consisted of peripheral blood mononuclear cells (PBMCs), obtained at new diagnosis, from a patient treated with antithyroid drugs. Here the CDR3 is given as CASSSPPPGFQHF. The DNA sequence is as follows: TGTGCCAGCAGCTCCCCACCGCCAGGGTTCCAGCATTTT.